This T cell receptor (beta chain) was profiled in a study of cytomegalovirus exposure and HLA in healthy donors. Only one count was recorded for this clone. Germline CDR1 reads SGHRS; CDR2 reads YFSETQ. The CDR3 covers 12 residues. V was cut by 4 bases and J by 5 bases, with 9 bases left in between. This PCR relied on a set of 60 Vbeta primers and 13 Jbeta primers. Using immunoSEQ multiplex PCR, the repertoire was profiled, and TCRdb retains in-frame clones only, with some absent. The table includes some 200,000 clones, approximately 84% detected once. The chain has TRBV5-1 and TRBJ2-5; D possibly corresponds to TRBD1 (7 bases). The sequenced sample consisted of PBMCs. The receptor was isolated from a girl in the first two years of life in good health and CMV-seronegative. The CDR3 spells CASSPGGETQYF. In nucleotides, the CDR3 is TGCGCCAGCAGCCCAGGGGGGGAGACCCAGTACTTC.